The 5 T cell receptor beta chains presented below share a single source sample, sequenced in a study of shared clonotypes between healthy human individuals. Libraries were prepared by immunoSEQ multiplex PCR; TCRdb keeps only in-frame clonotypes and omits some of them. The sample includes nearly 2 million clones, less than 95% of them seen just once. Terminally differentiated effector memory CD45RA+ cells were excluded from the naive CD8 cells, which were CD45RO-negative and positively selected for CCR7. Sequenced sample: naive CD8+ T cells sorted from blood. Receptor source: a man between 18 and 35 years old in good health.

This chain links TRBV11-2 with TRBJ1-3, with D possibly TRBD1 on 6 matching bases. The V gene lost 5 bases and the J gene lost 2 bases, with 10 bases spanning the gap. Germline CDR1 SGHAT, CDR2 FQNNGV. The CDR3 totals 14 residues. CDR3 loop: CASSPGHPGNTIYF. The CDR3 region has the DNA TGTGCCAGCAGCCCGGGACACCCTGGAAACACCATATATTTT.

The CDR3 loop reads CAISVAGERLGDEQFF. The CDR3 region has the DNA TGTGCCATCAGTGTCGCGGGGGAGCGTTTAGGGGATGAGCAGTTCTTC. The chain employs TRBV10-3 and TRBJ2-1; 7 nucleotides agree with TRBD2. Germline trimming cut 4 bases from V and 8 bases from J; bases unmatched to any gene: 14. The CDR3 sequence is 16 residues long. Germline values: CDR1 ENHRY, CDR2 SYGVKD.

The chain employs TRBV13 and TRBJ2-3; a weak D match, TRBD1 (5 bases). The germline V gene has CDR1 PRHDT and CDR2 FYEKMQ (reference sequence). The CDR3 spans 13 residues. V lost 3 bases and J 6 bases, leaving 10 bases between the germline ends. The CDR3 nucleotides are TGTGCCAGCAGCTTCAGGGAAGGTGATACGCAGTATTTT. This gives the protein CASSFREGDTQYF.

The V and J genes are TRBV14 and TRBJ2-1; D could derive from TRBD1 or TRBD2 (5 bases each). CDR3 length equals 15 residues. Trimming removed 0 bases from V and 6 bases from J, with 12 bases in between. Germline CDR1 SGHDN, CDR2 FVKESK. As DNA, the CDR3 is TGTGCCAGCAGCCAAGATGCCTTGGGGGTCAATGAGCAGTTCTTC. Translation: CASSQDALGVNEQFF.

The chain recombines TRBV7-9 with TRBJ1-4; no reliable D call. In germline, CDR1 is SEHNR, CDR2 FQNEAQ (reference sequence). V dropped 5 bases and J dropped 1 base, with 8 bases sitting between them. The CDR3 spans 14 residues. CDR3 region: CASSLPGTNEKLFF. For the CDR3, the DNA is TGTGCCAGCAGCCTCCCCGGAACTAATGAAAAACTGTTTTTT.